A single sample is the source of the 20 T cell receptor beta chains below, sequenced in a study of blood T cell repertoires in COVID-19. The assay was immunoSEQ multiplex PCR, and TCRdb's table has in-frame clones only and misses some. Of about 200,000 clones in the sample, 75% to 90% were seen once. The specimen was peripheral blood. Every receptor here comes from a woman aged 80 or older with COVID-19, enrolled during active disease.

Details on this clone: Different DNA sequences within this sample yield the same CDR3. J is TRBJ2-3 and V is TRBV4-1; 11 bases align to TRBD1. Germline V gives CDR1 MGHRA, CDR2 YSYEKL. V was pared by 4 bases and J by 3 bases, with 6 bases of the junction left unmatched. The length of the CDR3 is 16 residues. CDR3 residues: CASSPTGTGGTDTQYF. In DNA, the CDR3 is TGCGCCAGCAGCCCCACCGGGACAGGGGGAACAGATACGCAGTATTTT.

The J gene is TRBJ1-1, the V gene TRBV5-1, with D tentatively TRBD1 (6 bases). The CDR3 length is 14 residues. Trimming took off 1 base at V and 5 bases at J, with 12 bases between the two ends. From germline, CDR1 is SGHRS and CDR2 YFSETQ. The CDR3 DNA sequence: TGCGCCAGCAGCTTGAACAGGGAGGGGACTGAAGCTTTCTTT. Protein: CASSLNREGTEAFF.

The chain employs TRBV7-3 and TRBJ2-3; D not certain. The CDR3 spans 12 residues. Deletions cut 6 bases from V and 0 bases from J, with 4 bases between. Germline V gene sequence: CDR1 SGHTA, CDR2 FQGTGA. For the CDR3, the DNA is TGTGCCAGCAGTCAGAGCACAGATACGCAGTATTTT. It specifies CASSQSTDTQYF.

The chain combines TRBV6-5 with TRBJ1-2; D unclear. This CDR3 is 15 amino acids long. V was shortened by 1 base and J by 0 bases, with 9 bases between the two germline ends. Germline lookup yields CDR1 MNHEY and CDR2 SVGAGI. CDR3 amino acids: CASSYFKLANYGYTF. CDR3 nucleotide sequence: TGTGCCAGCAGTTACTTTAAGCTAGCTAACTATGGCTACACCTTC.

This clone has only one observation. The CDR3 is CASSPRQLDQPQHF. CDR3 sequence (DNA): TGTGCCAGTAGCCCAAGACAGCTTGATCAGCCCCAGCATTTT. The J gene is TRBJ1-5, the V gene TRBV19; D might be TRBD1 (5 bases). V dropped 6 bases and J dropped 5 bases, with 14 bases sitting between them. The CDR3 loop spans 14 amino acids. Germline V gives CDR1 LNHDA, CDR2 SQIVND (reference sequence).

This chain links TRBV19 with TRBJ2-1, with TRBD2 as a possible D gene (6 bases). Germline CDR1 reads LNHDA; CDR2 reads SQIVND (reference sequence). This CDR3 is built from 16 residues. Trimming removed 6 bases from V and 1 base from J, with 16 bases in between. Written as DNA, the CDR3 is TGTGCCAGTAGAACTGGCGGGATCTCTTCCTACAATGAGCAGTTCTTC. This gives the protein CASRTGGISSYNEQFF.

The genes are TRBV6-5 and TRBJ1-1; possible D gene TRBD1, 5 bases. CDR3 length: 14 amino acids. The germline CDR1 and CDR2 sequences are MNHEY and SVGAGI. Trimming took off 3 bases at V and 0 bases at J, with 8 bases between the two ends. The CDR3 sequence: CASSYQGMNTEAFF. CDR3 coding DNA: TGTGCCAGCAGTTATCAGGGAATGAACACTGAAGCTTTCTTT.

The chain recombines TRBV7-6 with TRBJ2-1, with 9 bases lining up with TRBD1. The CDR3 consists of 20 residues. The V gene end was trimmed by 1 base and the J gene end by 6 bases; junction bases not matched to a gene: 19. CDR1 and CDR2 (germline): SGHVS, FNYEAQ. CDR3 loop: CASSLEGPRQGVGILNEQFF. In DNA, the CDR3 is TGTGCCAGCAGCTTAGAGGGGCCGAGACAGGGGGTGGGTATTCTCAATGAGCAGTTCTTC.

V is TRBV5-4 and J is TRBJ1-3; D ambiguous. Germline assignment: CDR1 SGHNT and CDR2 YYREEE (reference sequence). This CDR3 has 13 amino acids. Trimming removed 4 bases from V and 3 bases from J, with 8 bases in between. CDR3 in amino acids: CASSPRGGNTIYF. For the CDR3, the DNA is TGTGCCAGCAGCCCCCGGGGTGGAAACACCATATATTTT.

CDR3 loop: CASSRSGSGANVLTF. CDR3 in DNA: TGTGCCAGCAGTAGATCAGGGTCTGGGGCCAACGTCCTGACTTTC. The chain carries TRBV27 and TRBJ2-6; D might be TRBD1 (5 bases). V was clipped by 5 bases and J by 1 base, with 9 bases between them. Per germline, CDR1 MNHEY and CDR2 SMNVEV (reference sequence). This CDR3 has 15 residues.

The chain combines TRBV6-5 with TRBJ1-1; D is unclear. Germline V gene sequence: CDR1 MNHEY, CDR2 SVGAGI. Trimming cost V 6 bases and J 4 bases, with 12 bases left between them. The CDR3 has 13 amino acids. The CDR3 DNA reads TGTGCCAGCAGCCTACGAACTGGCACTGAAGCTTTCTTT. Its translation is CASSLRTGTEAFF.

V usage is TRBV14 and J usage is TRBJ2-7; 9 nucleotides line up with TRBD2. Losses at the gene ends were 9 bases for V and 2 bases for J; bases not matched to a gene: 8. Germline V lookup: CDR1 SGHDN, CDR2 FVKESK. The CDR3 covers 14 residues. The CDR3 loop is CASYWTSEPYEQYF. CDR3 nucleotide sequence: TGTGCCAGTTACTGGACTAGCGAACCCTACGAGCAGTACTTC.

This chain links TRBV7-6 with TRBJ1-5; D gene unclear. Trimming removed 1 base at V and 1 base at J, with 8 bases between. The CDR3 has 15 residues. CDR1 is SGHVS and CDR2 is FNYEAQ in the germline V gene. The CDR3 bases are TGTGCCAGCAGCTTAGTCGACGGGAGCAATCAGCCCCAGCATTTT. Translated, it gives CASSLVDGSNQPQHF.

As to this clone: This specimen includes other DNA sequences encoding the same CDR3. The rearrangement links TRBV27 to TRBJ2-3; a possible D gene is TRBD1 (5 bases). The CDR3 totals 14 residues. V shed 6 bases and J shed 1 base, with 11 bases lying between them. Germline V gene lookup returns CDR1 MNHEY and CDR2 SMNVEV (reference sequence). CDR3 sequence: CASSLGRGTDTQYF. The CDR3 DNA sequence: TGTGCCAGCAGCCTTGGCAGGGGCACAGATACGCAGTATTTT.

V and J are TRBV27 and TRBJ1-5, with TRBD1 identical over 12 bases. This CDR3 comprises 17 residues. From germline, CDR1 is MNHEY and CDR2 SMNVEV (reference sequence). The ends lost 6 bases at V and 0 bases at J; junction bases unmatched: 6. The CDR3 here is CASSPRDRGLSNQPQHF. For the CDR3, the DNA is TGTGCCAGCAGCCCCCGGGACAGGGGGCTTAGCAATCAGCCCCAGCATTTT.

The V call is TRBV2, the J call TRBJ1-1, with D hard to call. Trimming shortened V by 8 bases and J by 2 bases, and 12 bases separated the two germline ends. The CDR3 is 13 residues long. In germline, CDR1 is SNHLY, CDR2 FYNNEI. The CDR3 DNA follows: TGTGCCAGCTACATAAGTTCCAACACTGAAGCTTTCTTT. It specifies CASYISSNTEAFF.

The rearrangement uses TRBV3-1 (or the pseudogene TRBV3-2) and TRBJ2-1; TRBD2 agrees at 11 bases. After removal of 4 bases from V and 7 bases from J, the junction contained 3 bases not matched to a gene. The germline gives CDR1 LGHDT, CDR2 YNNKEL (reference sequence). The CDR3 consists of 14 residues. CDR3 nucleotides: TGTGCCAGCAGCCCTGGGACTAGCGGTAATGAGCAGTTCTTC. It translates to CASSPGTSGNEQFF.

This clone was seen a single time. This chain connects TRBV10-2 to TRBJ2-2; perhaps TRBD2 as D (5 bases). Per the germline V gene, CDR1 is WSHSY and CDR2 is SAAADI. The CDR3 runs to 14 residues. Trimming stripped 1 base from V and 7 bases from J, with 10 bases between. This chain's CDR3 is CASSEYRGHGELFF. The CDR3 DNA follows: TGCGCCAGCAGTGAGTACAGAGGGCACGGGGAGCTGTTTTTT.

V and J are TRBV5-8 and TRBJ1-4; D perhaps matches TRBD1 (6 bases). Germline V lookup: CDR1 SGHTS, CDR2 YDEGEE. The CDR3 has 16 residues. The V gene lost 3 bases and the J gene lost 3 bases, with 15 bases spanning the gap. The CDR3 protein is CASSSTGTLANEKLFF. CDR3 sequence (DNA): TGTGCCAGCAGCTCTACAGGGACGCTCGCTAATGAAAAACTGTTTTTT. Full variable domain (remainder filled in from reference TRBV5-8 and TRBJ1-4): EAGVTQSPTHLIKTRGQQATLRCSPISGHTSVYWYQQALGLGLQFLLWYDEGEERNRGNFPPRFSGRQFPNYSSELNVNALELEDSALYLCASSSTGTLANEKLFFGSGTQLSVL.

The rearrangement uses TRBV3-1 (or the pseudogene TRBV3-2) and TRBJ1-2, with D perhaps TRBD1 (6 bases). V was cut by 1 base and J by 2 bases, with 11 bases left in between. Germline V gives CDR1 LGHDT, CDR2 YNNKEL (reference sequence). The CDR3 length is 15 residues. The CDR3 region has the DNA TGTGCCAGCAGCCAAGTTGGGAGGGGGAACTATGGCTACACCTTC. Encoded protein: CASSQVGRGNYGYTF.